This is a list of T cell receptor beta chains from one sample in a study of T cell responses to AZD1222 COVID-19 vaccine. Sequencing used immunoSEQ multiplex PCR; TCRdb keeps in-frame clones, though not all of them. The sample has 110,000 to 150,000 clones, approximately 90% seen once; the top ten hold roughly 2%. The source was peripheral blood, collected 28 days after the second AZD1222 dose. These receptors all stem from an adult who received the AZD1222 COVID-19 vaccine. CDR3s include the opening cysteine and the closing phenylalanine or tryptophan. D genes are given only for firm matches. Rows give clone size only sometimes, using once, few, many, or a class for an expanded clone.

abundance	v_gene	j_gene	d_gene	CDR3nt	CDR3aa
once	TRBV7-3	TRBJ2-2	NA	TGTGCCAGCAGCACGCACAACGGGGAGCTGTTTTTT	CASSTHNGELFF
NA	TRBV5-1	TRBJ1-1	NA	TGCGCCAGCAGCTTGGACGCGTACAACACTGAAGCTTTCTTT	CASSLDAYNTEAFF
NA	TRBV7-7	TRBJ1-1	NA	TGTGCCAGCAGCTTAGACCCAAACACTGAAGCTTTCTTT	CASSLDPNTEAFF
NA	TRBV29-1	TRBJ1-2	TRBD1	TGCAGCGTTACCGTACAGGGGAACTATGGCTACACCTTC	CSVTVQGNYGYTF
NA	TRBV4-2	TRBJ2-7	NA	TGTGCCAGCAGCCAAGATCACTTACGAGTCATGTACTTC	CASSQDHLRVMYF
NA	TRBV6-5	TRBJ2-5	NA	TGTGCCAGCAGTTACTCTGACAGCCAACCAAAGGAGACCCAGTACTTC	CASSYSDSQPKETQYF
once	TRBV9	TRBJ1-1	NA	TGTGCCAGCAGCCGGGGTGAAACTGAAGCTTTCTTT	CASSRGETEAFF
NA	TRBV10-3	TRBJ2-3	TRBD2	TGTGCCATCAGTGAGTCCATGGCTAGCGGGGAGTTTGATACGCAGTATTTT	CAISESMASGEFDTQYF
NA	TRBV6-5	TRBJ1-5	NA	TGTGCCAGCAGTTACTCTTGGGGGGATAGCAATCAGCCCCAGCATTTT	CASSYSWGDSNQPQHF
NA	TRBV7-8	TRBJ1-5	NA	TGTGCCAGCAGCTTAGTTACGGGATCGGGTAATCAGCCCCAGCATTTT	CASSLVTGSGNQPQHF
NA	TRBV6-5	TRBJ2-2	NA	TGTGCCAGCCAAGGTGGGACGAACACCGGGGAGCTGTTTTTT	CASQGGTNTGELFF
NA	TRBV4-1	TRBJ1-1	NA	TGCGCCAGCAGCCAAGCTCCAGCCGACCTGAACACTGAAGCTTTCTTT	CASSQAPADLNTEAFF
NA	TRBV5-1	TRBJ2-5	TRBD1	TGCGCCAGCAGCTTCGACAGGGCGGAGACCCAGTACTTC	CASSFDRAETQYF
NA	TRBV6-1	TRBJ1-1	NA	TGTGCCAGCAGTGACACTCCACAGGGTAAAAACACTGAAGCTTTCTTT	CASSDTPQGKNTEAFF
NA	TRBV29-1	TRBJ2-7	NA	TGCAGCGCCTCTATAGCAAGTACGGGCGAGCAGTACTTC	CSASIASTGEQYF
NA	TRBV4-1	TRBJ2-7	NA	TGCGCCAGCAGCCAAGAGGCGCCCACCAGCTCCTACGAGCAGTACTTC	CASSQEAPTSSYEQYF
NA	TRBV7-3	TRBJ1-5	NA	TGTGCCAGCAGCCCCCGGAGACTACCTCACCATCAGCCCCAGCATTTT	CASSPRRLPHHQPQHF
NA	TRBV5-4	TRBJ1-4	NA	TGTGCCAGCAGCCCATTCGCAACTAATGAAAAACTGTTTTTT	CASSPFATNEKLFF
NA	TRBV15	TRBJ2-7	TRBD1	TGTGCCACCAGCAGATCTCGGACAGGTTACTCCTACGAGCAGTACTTC	CATSRSRTGYSYEQYF
NA	TRBV2	TRBJ2-2	TRBD1	TGTGCCAGCAGTGCGCGACAGGGGGCGTTCGGGGAGCTGTTTTTT	CASSARQGAFGELFF
NA	TRBV5-1	TRBJ1-1	NA	TGCGCCAGCAGGGGTGGAAACACTGAAGCTTTCTTT	CASRGGNTEAFF
NA	TRBV5-4	TRBJ2-5	TRBD2	TGTGCCAGCAGCTTGCCTAGCGGGAACCAAGAGACCCAGTACTTC	CASSLPSGNQETQYF